This T cell receptor (beta chain) appears in the sequencing data of a study of blood T cell repertoires in COVID-19 (dated by TCRdb to the early 2020s). General notes on the study: The collaborator samples originated in the United States, Italy and Spain and spanned the acute and convalescent phases of COVID-19. The prospective study material was composed of cDNA or gDNA derived from T cells, B-cell-depleted T cells, or PBMCs. Deeply sampled blood TCRbeta repertoires from subjects exposed to, actively infected with, or recovered from COVID-19 were included in the dataset. The repertoires were made available in a free public database intended to serve as a resource for research on the immune response to SARS-CoV-2. The samples were drawn from two sources: the first 160 participants of the ongoing ImmuneRACE study, and 950 to 1,500 subjects contributed by 6 global collaborators. The sample metadata nearly always contained a de-identified subject ID, COVID-19 status, age in years and sex. Where available, HLA class I and class II types were obtained from metadata supplied by the sample provider rather than from assay-based typing.

Broad study findings and their caveats: The quantity of clinical and demographic metadata differed by source and by participant and was supplied without curation.

The collaborating institutions used their own protocols to collect whole blood in K2EDTA tubes. For TCRbeta analysis, collaborators shipped samples in one of three forms: frozen whole blood, isolated PBMCs, or DNA extracted from either of those sample types. Concerning this clone itself: Its binding antigen is unknown. No much larger clonotype is one base removed from it; base qualities were not supplied.

From a lookup of the germline V gene, CDR1 and CDR2 are SGHNT and YENEEA. The germline V end is reduced by 5 bases and the J end by 5 bases; junction bases left unmatched: 5. Including the terminal cysteine and phenylalanine, the CDR3 comprises 13 residues. The read is trimmed to its CDR3 DNA, 39 bases read in frame from base 1. TCRbeta CDR3 regions were amplified from genomic DNA using the immunoSEQ Assay, a bias-controlled multiplex PCR. Per the authors' processing: The number of nucleated cells in each sample was estimated by amplification of reference gene primers within the assay. Sequence reads were collapsed and filtered to measure the absolute abundance of every unique TCRbeta CDR3 rearrangement. For each sample, productive Simpson clonality was calculated as the square root of Simpson's diversity index over productive rearrangements. Entries here come from immuneACCESS through TCRdb and include only in-frame sequences with V and J called. Some clones fail to appear in such tables; in the studies checked, an unresolved V gene covers under half of the shortfall, and the cause of the remainder is unknown. V and J calls and clone size follow that table, whereas D and trimming were derived from the DNA. The sample table holds fewer than 250,000 clones, of which over 80% were seen once. The ten largest clones represent just under 6.5% of the sample.

The sample comprised peripheral blood. The sequence joins TRBV11-3 to TRBJ2-7; 8 central bases correspond to TRBD1. This sequence was found in a woman between 55 and 75 years old with active or convalescent COVID-19. The DNA sequence is as follows: TGTGCCAGCAGCCCGGTGACAGGGGACGAGCAGTACTTC. Protein translation: CASSPVTGDEQYF.